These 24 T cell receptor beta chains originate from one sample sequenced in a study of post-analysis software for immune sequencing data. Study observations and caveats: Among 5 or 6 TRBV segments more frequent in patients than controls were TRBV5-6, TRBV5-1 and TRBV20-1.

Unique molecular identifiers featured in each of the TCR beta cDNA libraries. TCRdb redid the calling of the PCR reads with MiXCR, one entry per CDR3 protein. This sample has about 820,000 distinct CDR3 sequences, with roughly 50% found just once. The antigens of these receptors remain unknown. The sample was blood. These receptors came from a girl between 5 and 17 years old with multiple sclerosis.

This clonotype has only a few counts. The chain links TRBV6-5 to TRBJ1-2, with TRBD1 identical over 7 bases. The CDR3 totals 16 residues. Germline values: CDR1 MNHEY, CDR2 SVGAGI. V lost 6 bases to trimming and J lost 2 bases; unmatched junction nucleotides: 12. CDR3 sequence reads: CASSTYARGSNYGYTF. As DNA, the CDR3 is TGTGCCAGCAGCACTTATGCCAGGGGGTCGAACTATGGCTACACCTTC.

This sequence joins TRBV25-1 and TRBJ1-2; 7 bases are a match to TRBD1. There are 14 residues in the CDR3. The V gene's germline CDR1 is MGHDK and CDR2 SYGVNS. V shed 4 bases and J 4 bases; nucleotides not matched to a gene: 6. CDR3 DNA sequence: TGTGCCAGCAGTGTAACCGGGACAGCCTATGGCTACACCTTC. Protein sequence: CASSVTGTAYGYTF.

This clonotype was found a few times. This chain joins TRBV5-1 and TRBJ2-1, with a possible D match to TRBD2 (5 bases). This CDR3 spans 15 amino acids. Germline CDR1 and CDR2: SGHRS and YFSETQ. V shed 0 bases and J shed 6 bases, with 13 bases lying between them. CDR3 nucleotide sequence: TGCGCCAGCAGCTTGGCGGGGAGTTCGGGCAATGAGCAGTTCTTC. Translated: CASSLAGSSGNEQFF.

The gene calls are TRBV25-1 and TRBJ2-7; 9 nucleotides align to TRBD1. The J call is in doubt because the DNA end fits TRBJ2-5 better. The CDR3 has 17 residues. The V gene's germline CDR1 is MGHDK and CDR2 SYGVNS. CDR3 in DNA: TGTGCCAGCAGTGACCCACCAGGACAGGGGTTGCGGGAGACCCAGTACTTC. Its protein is CASSDPPGQGLRETQYF.

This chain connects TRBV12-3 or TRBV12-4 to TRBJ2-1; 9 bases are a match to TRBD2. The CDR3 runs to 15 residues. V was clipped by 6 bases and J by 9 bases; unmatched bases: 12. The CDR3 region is CASSLTSGSEVEQFF. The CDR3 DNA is TGTGCCAGCAGCCTGACTAGCGGCAGCGAGGTTGAGCAGTTCTTC.

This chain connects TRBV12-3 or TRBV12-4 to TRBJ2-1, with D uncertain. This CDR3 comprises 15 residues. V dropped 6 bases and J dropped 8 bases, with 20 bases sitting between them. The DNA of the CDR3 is TGTGCCAGCAGCAGTTATCGGACCATAGGCGATGAGCAGTTCTTC. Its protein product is CASSSYRTIGDEQFF.

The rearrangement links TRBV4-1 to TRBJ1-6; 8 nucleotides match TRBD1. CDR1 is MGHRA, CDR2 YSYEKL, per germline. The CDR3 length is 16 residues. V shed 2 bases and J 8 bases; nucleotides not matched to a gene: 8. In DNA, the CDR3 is TGCGCCAGCAGCCAACTTACGACAGGGGCTGATTCACCCCTCCACTTT. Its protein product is CASSQLTTGADSPLHF.

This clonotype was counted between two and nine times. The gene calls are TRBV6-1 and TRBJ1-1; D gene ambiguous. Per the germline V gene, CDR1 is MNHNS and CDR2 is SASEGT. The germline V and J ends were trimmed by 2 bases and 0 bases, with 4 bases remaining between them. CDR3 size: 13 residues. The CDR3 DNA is TGTGCCAGCAGTGAAATGTTGAACACTGAAGCTTTCTTT. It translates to CASSEMLNTEAFF.

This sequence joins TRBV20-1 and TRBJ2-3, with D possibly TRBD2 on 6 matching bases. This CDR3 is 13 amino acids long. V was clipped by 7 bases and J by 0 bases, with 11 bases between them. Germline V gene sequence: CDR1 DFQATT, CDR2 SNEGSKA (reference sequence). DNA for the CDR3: TGCAGTGTGGACCGGGGGAGCACAGATACGCAGTATTTT. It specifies CSVDRGSTDTQYF.

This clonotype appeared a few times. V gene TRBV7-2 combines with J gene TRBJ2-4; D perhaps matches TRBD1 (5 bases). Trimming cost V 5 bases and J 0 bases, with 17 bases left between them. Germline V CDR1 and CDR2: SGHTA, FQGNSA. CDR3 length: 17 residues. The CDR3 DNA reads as TGTGCCAGCAGCCGTCATCAAGGGGTCCTAGCCAAAAACATTCAGTACTTC. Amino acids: CASSRHQGVLAKNIQYF.

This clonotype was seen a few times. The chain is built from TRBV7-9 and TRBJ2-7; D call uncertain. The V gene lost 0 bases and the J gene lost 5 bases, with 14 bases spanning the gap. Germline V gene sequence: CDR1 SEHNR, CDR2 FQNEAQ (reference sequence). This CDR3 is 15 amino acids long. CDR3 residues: CASSLAAPLRNEQYF. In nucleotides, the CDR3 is TGTGCCAGCAGCTTAGCGGCCCCCTTAAGAAACGAGCAGTACTTC.

CDR3 in amino acids: CASSLAHGTLIEQYF. The CDR3 bases are TGTGCCAGCAGCTTAGCCCACGGGACCCTTATAGAGCAGTACTTC. The genes are TRBV7-9 and TRBJ2-7; D possibly matches TRBD1 or TRBD2 (5 bases each). CDR3 length equals 15 residues. Between the trimmed V and J ends, which lost 0 bases and 7 bases, there was a span of 16 bases. The V gene's germline CDR1 is SEHNR and CDR2 FQNEAQ (reference sequence).

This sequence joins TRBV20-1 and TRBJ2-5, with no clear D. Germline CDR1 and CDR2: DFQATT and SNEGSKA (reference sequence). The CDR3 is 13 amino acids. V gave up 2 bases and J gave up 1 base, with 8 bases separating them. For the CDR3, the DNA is TGCAGTGCTAGAAGTTACTCCCAAGAGACCCAGTACTTC. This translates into CSARSYSQETQYF.

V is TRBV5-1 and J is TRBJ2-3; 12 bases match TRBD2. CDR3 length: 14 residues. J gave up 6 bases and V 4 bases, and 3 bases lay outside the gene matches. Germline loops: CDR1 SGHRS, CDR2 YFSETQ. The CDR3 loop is CASSQTSGSDTQYF. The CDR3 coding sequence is TGCGCCAGCAGCCAGACTAGCGGGAGCGATACGCAGTATTTT.

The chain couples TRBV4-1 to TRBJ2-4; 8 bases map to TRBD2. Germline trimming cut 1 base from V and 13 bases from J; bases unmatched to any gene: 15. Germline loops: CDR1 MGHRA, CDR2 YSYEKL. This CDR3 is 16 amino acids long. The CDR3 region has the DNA TGCGCCAGCAGCCAAGGAGAGAGCGGGGGTAGGAGGGCCCAGTACTTC. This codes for CASSQGESGGRRAQYF.

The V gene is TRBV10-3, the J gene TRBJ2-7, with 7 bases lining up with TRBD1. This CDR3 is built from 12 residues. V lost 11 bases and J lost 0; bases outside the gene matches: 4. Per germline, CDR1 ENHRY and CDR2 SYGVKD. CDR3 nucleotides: TGTGCCGGTGGACAGGCCTCCTACGAGCAGTACTTC. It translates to CAGGQASYEQYF.

In DNA form, the CDR3 reads TGCGCCAGCAGCCCCGGGCTGCAAAACATTCAGTACTTC. Encoded protein: CASSPGLQNIQYF. The rearrangement uses TRBV5-1 and TRBJ2-4, with no clear D. V dropped 4 bases and J dropped 5 bases, with 10 bases sitting between them. The CDR3 is made up of 13 amino acids. The germline gives CDR1 SGHRS, CDR2 YFSETQ.

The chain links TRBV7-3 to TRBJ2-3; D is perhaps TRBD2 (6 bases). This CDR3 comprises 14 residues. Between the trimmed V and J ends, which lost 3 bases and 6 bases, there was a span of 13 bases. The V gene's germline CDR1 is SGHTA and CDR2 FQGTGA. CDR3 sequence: CASSLDYSADTQYF. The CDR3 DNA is TGTGCCAGCAGCTTGGACTATTCGGCTGATACGCAGTATTTT.

The CDR3 here is CASRTITGTVEAKNIQYF. The CDR3 DNA sequence: TGTGCCAGCAGGACGATAACCGGGACAGTAGAGGCCAAAAACATTCAGTACTTC. The rearrangement joins TRBV7-9 to TRBJ2-4, with 7 bases matching TRBD1. The CDR3 spans 18 residues. CDR1 SEHNR and CDR2 FQNEAQ come from the germline V gene (reference sequence). V shed 6 bases, J shed 1 base, and the junction held 15 bases outside the gene matches.

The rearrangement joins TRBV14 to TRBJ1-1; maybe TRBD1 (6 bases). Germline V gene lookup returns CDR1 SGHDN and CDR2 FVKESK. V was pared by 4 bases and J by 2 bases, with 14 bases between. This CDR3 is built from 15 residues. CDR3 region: CASSPQTGSNTEAFF. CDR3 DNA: TGTGCCAGCAGCCCCCAGACAGGCTCTAACACTGAAGCTTTCTTT.

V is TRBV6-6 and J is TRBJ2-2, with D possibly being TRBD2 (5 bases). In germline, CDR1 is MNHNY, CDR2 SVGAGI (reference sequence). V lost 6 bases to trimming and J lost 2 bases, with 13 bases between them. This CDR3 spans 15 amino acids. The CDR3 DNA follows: TGTGCCAGCAGCCTCAGCGGCTTTAACACCGGGGAGCTGTTTTTT. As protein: CASSLSGFNTGELFF.

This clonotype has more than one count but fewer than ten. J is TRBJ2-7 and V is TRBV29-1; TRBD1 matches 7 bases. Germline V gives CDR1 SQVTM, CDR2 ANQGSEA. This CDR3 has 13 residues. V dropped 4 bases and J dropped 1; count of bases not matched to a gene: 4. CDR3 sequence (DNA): TGCAGCGTTGCCCGGGACAGATCCTACGAGCAGTACTTC. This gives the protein CSVARDRSYEQYF.

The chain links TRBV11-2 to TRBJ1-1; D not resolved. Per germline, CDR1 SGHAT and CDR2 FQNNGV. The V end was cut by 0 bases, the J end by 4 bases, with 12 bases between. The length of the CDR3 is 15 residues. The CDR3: CASSLEGRLGTEAFF. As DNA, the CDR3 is TGTGCCAGCAGCTTAGAAGGCAGGTTGGGCACTGAAGCTTTCTTT.

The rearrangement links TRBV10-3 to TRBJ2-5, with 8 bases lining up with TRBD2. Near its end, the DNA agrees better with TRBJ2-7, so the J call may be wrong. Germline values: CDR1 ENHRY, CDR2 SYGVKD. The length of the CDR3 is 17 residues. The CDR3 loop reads CAISGEAAAGERAEQYF. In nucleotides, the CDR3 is TGTGCCATCAGTGGAGAGGCCGCAGCGGGAGAGAGGGCCGAGCAGTACTTC.